This T cell receptor beta chain derives from a study of T cell repertoires in cytomegalovirus infection. Study in general: From public TCR beta signatures came an indication of both CMV infection and matching HLA type. Study-level points and caveats: The study identified carriers of CMV plus the relevant HLA from cumulative public TCR beta family frequency. There were HLA-C-restricted CMV-specific TCR beta clonotypes dominating the ex vivo response.

V was trimmed by 2 bases and J by 2 bases, leaving 4 bases between them. The CDR3 loop spans 13 amino acids. Looked up from germline, CDR1 is WSHSY and CDR2 is SAAADI. This clonotype was seen ten or more times. The antigen is not known. TCRdb passed the reads through MiXCR, listing each CDR3 protein once. The sample yields about 69,000 distinct CDR3 sequences, roughly 28% seen once. Material: CD8+ T cells from cultured PBMCs, obtained from culture after CMV antigen stimulation. The chain uses TRBV10-2 and TRBJ1-5; no reliable D call. The receptor was isolated from a human donor in good health (CMV status not recorded). Some clones in this sample may be carry-over from other donors' samples. CDR3 DNA sequence: TGCGCCAGCAGTGAGACGGGCAATCAGCCCCAGCATTTT. It translates to CASSETGNQPQHF.